This entry features one T cell receptor (beta chain) sequence. Its antigen is undetermined. The record originates from a study of OX40 agonist ivuxolimab in advanced cancers. Broader study findings: Dosing at 0.1 to 3.0 mg/kg was accompanied by clonal expansion of CD4+ and CD8+ blood T cells by week 6.

Produced via immunoSEQ multiplex PCR; TCRdb's table is partial and in-frame only. In the table there are about 120,000 clones, 85% to 90% of which are singletons. Sequencing used CD4+ or CD8+ T cells sorted from blood, obtained in a trial of the OX40 agonist ivuxolimab. This sequence was found in an adult with an advanced solid tumor such as melanoma, head and neck, liver or kidney cancer.

CDR3 residues: CASSQELAGVRETQYF. Written as DNA, the CDR3 is TGTGCCAGCAGCCAAGAACTAGCGGGGGTTCGAGAGACCCAGTACTTC. The chain has TRBV4-2 and TRBJ2-5; 11 bases fit TRBD2. V gave up 0 bases and J gave up 4 bases; unmatched junction bases: 4. CDR1 and CDR2 from the germline V gene are LGHNA and YNFKEQ. The CDR3 covers 16 residues.